The T cell receptor beta chain under discussion was sequenced for a study of T cell responses to AZD1222 COVID-19 vaccine (dated by TCRdb to about 2021). Notes on the research overall: A total of roughly 240 trial participants underwent TCR sequencing, of whom approximately 210 received two doses of AZD1222 and around 26 received two doses of the MenACWY control vaccine. Enrollment into the trials was organized by age into subgroups of 18-55, 56-69 and 70-plus years, and those subgroups contained about 160, 30 and 59 TCR-sequenced participants, respectively. Overall study outcomes, separate from this receptor: In the small 56-69-year group, the increase in depth fell short of significance, most likely because of low power. Only five or six AZD1222 recipients were SARS-CoV-2 seropositive at baseline, limiting conclusions about previously exposed vaccinees. Spike-specific TCR breadth and depth rose significantly after two AZD1222 doses compared with day 0 and with MenACWY recipients. Nearly half of unique spike-specific TCRs reportedly recognized epitopes outside regions mutated in the B.1.351 and B.1.1.7 variants. Participants were mostly white British and included more females than males, and it was suggested by the authors that clonal diversity may have been underestimated. Because no day 14 peak-response samples were available, repertoires were characterized only after the peak T cell response. The whole spike protein was spanned by vaccine-associated CD4 TCRs, and dominant responses were seen in regions 160-218 and 743-854.

As to this clone: The antigen it recognizes is unknown. No per-base quality is available; no much larger clone lies one base away.

The CDR3 holds 17 amino acids from the cysteine to the phenylalanine. Only the CDR3 DNA is retained, 51 bases long and in frame from the first base. CDR1 is given as SGHDT and CDR2 as YYEEEE, both from the germline V gene. V is cut by 0 bases and J by 1 base, and the space between the germline ends is 14 bases. The CDR3 regions of human TCRbeta chains were analyzed by immunosequencing. On the authors' methods: Repertoire TCRs were matched against a reference library of SARS-CoV-2-specific TCRs generated with the MIRA antigen-specificity platform. Breadth meant the fraction of unique TCRs that were SARS-CoV-2-associated, whereas depth meant the fraction of total T cells that were SARS-CoV-2-associated. Each spike-specific TCR was assigned to its reactive spike region and to a CD4 or CD8 class using the MIRA data. Log10-transformed breadth and depth values were compared by one-way ANOVA with Sidak's multiple comparisons tests. TCRdb's version of the immuneACCESS table is confined to in-frame rearrangements and falls short of the full clone set. An unresolved V gene accounts for under half of the shortfall where checked; the remainder is of unknown origin. The D gene and trimming were derived from the DNA, and the V and J assignments and clone size from that table. The sample table contains roughly 110,000 clones; only one count was recorded for about 90% of them. The ten largest clonotypes hold about 5% of the sample.

The sample's time point label, decoded: about 28 days (+/-7) after the second vaccine dose. AZD1222 recipients whose second dose came at about 4 weeks and those whose second dose came at about 12 weeks were combined into one group, since spike-specific TCR depth and breadth did not differ between the two schedules. Vaccinee samples were obtained from the UK trials COV001 and COV002, which included a single-blind randomized controlled phase 2/3 trial of AZD1222 (ChAdOx1 nCoV-19) in healthy adults. For TCRbeta chain sequencing, PBMC samples from trial participants were taken at day 0 and at day 28 after the second dose.

The chain uses TRBV5-6 and TRBJ1-3, and perhaps TRBD1 as D gene, on 5 matching bases. The sequence was obtained from an adult who received the AZD1222 COVID-19 vaccine. The sample was peripheral blood, taken 28 days after the second AZD1222 dose. Read as DNA, the sequence is TGTGCCAGCAGCTTGGGGCCGGGACTACCTTCTGGAAACACCATATATTTT. Its protein is CASSLGPGLPSGNTIYF.